Listed here are 17 T cell receptor beta chains from one sample, sequenced in a study of shared clonotypes between healthy human individuals. TCRdb's copy holds only in-frame clones and misses some; the assay was immunoSEQ multiplex PCR. Counted here are around 1.1 million clones, approximately 75% occurring once; the ten biggest clones make up about 0.89%. Sample: memory CD4+ T cells from PBMCs. Described subset: CD45RA-negative fraction. Every receptor here comes from a man in his late teens or twenties in good health. Some clones in this sample may be carry-over from other donors' samples.

As to this clone: An end of the junction differs from the germline gene, which may be a read error. This chain links TRBV9 with TRBJ2-3; 13 nucleotides agree with TRBD2. The CDR3 is 15 amino acids. Germline assignment: CDR1 SGDLS and CDR2 YYNGEE. The DNA of the CDR3 is TGTGCCAGCAGCGTAGCAGGACTAGCGGGAGAAGGGGGGGATTTT. It yields the protein CASSVAGLAGEGGDF.

The rearrangement uses TRBV5-1 and TRBJ2-1, with D uncertain. The V end was cut by 4 bases, the J end by 5 bases, with 10 bases between. Germline V CDR1 and CDR2: SGHRS, YFSETQ. The CDR3 consists of 13 residues. Here the CDR3 reads CASSPDPDNEQFF. CDR3 DNA: TGCGCCAGCAGCCCAGACCCGGACAATGAGCAGTTCTTC.

V and J are TRBV7-9 and TRBJ2-7; D gene ambiguous. The CDR3 extends over 11 amino acids. Germline CDR1 reads SEHNR; CDR2 reads FQNEAQ (reference sequence). The ends were cut back, 5 bases at V and 6 bases at J, with 8 bases in the middle. CDR3 protein: CASSQRGEQYF. As DNA, the CDR3 is TGTGCCAGCAGCCAGAGAGGCGAGCAGTACTTC.

The chain has TRBV10-3 and TRBJ1-2; the D is unclear. The length of the CDR3 is 14 residues. The V end lost 10 bases, the J end lost 4 bases, and 19 bases lay between the germline ends. Germline V CDR1 and CDR2: ENHRY, SYGVKD. The CDR3 sequence is CATKTGIQAYGYTF. DNA of the CDR3: TGTGCCACGAAAACGGGGATTCAAGCCTATGGCTACACCTTC.

The genes are TRBV15 and TRBJ2-7, with D perhaps being TRBD1 or TRBD2 (5 bases each). The germline V and J ends were trimmed by 3 bases and 0 bases, with 9 bases remaining between them. Germline loops: CDR1 LNHNV, CDR2 YYDKDF (reference sequence). This CDR3 comprises 14 residues. CDR3 bases: TGTGCCACCAGCAGGGGACGCAGCTCCTACGAGCAGTACTTC. Its protein product is CATSRGRSSYEQYF. The full variable domain, in which reference TRBV15 and TRBJ2-7 provide the parts outside the CDR3, is DAMVIQNPRYQVTQFGKPVTLSCSQTLNHNVMYWYQQKSSQAPKLLFHYYDKDFNNEADTPDNFQSRRPNTSFCFLDIRSPGLGDTAMYLCATSRGRSSYEQYFGPGTRLTVT.

This rearrangement joins TRBV12-5 to TRBJ2-7; a weak D match, TRBD2 (5 bases). Deletions cut 3 bases from V and 6 bases from J, with 6 bases between. Looked up from germline, CDR1 is LGHNT and CDR2 is FRNRAP. The CDR3 contains 11 residues. DNA for the CDR3: TGTGCTAGTGGTTTTGGACTCGAGCAGTACTTC. This translates into CASGFGLEQYF.

The V gene is TRBV29-1, the J gene TRBJ2-1; TRBD1 matches 9 bases. The germline V gene has CDR1 SQVTM and CDR2 ANQGSEA. V was pared by 6 bases and J by 5 bases, with 11 bases of the junction left unmatched. CDR3 length: 15 amino acids. Here the CDR3 reads CSVGPGQGRHNEQFF. In DNA, the CDR3 is TGCAGCGTGGGACCGGGACAGGGCAGACACAATGAGCAGTTCTTC.

The chain joins TRBV28 to TRBJ1-4, with D perhaps matching TRBD1 (5 bases). V lost 6 bases, J lost 5 bases, and 16 bases lay in between. This CDR3 spans 15 amino acids. In germline, CDR1 is MDHEN, CDR2 SYDVKM. The CDR3 bases are TGTGCCAGCAGCCACTGGGACGGAATAAATGAAAAACTGTTTTTT. Translated, it gives CASSHWDGINEKLFF.

This clone was detected once. The rearrangement links TRBV7-2 to TRBJ2-7; TRBD1 agrees at 9 bases. CDR3 length: 15 amino acids. In germline, CDR1 is SGHTA, CDR2 FQGNSA. V was clipped by 4 bases and J by 3 bases; unmatched bases: 7. CDR3 DNA: TGTGCCAGCAGCTCCAGCTCGGGACAGGGCTACGAGCAGTACTTC. Translation gives CASSSSSGQGYEQYF.

V gene TRBV11-3 combines with J gene TRBJ2-5; TRBD1 aligns across 12 bases. The germline V gene encodes CDR1 SGHNT and CDR2 YENEEA. This CDR3 is built from 15 residues. V shed 5 bases, J shed 4 bases, and the junction held 5 bases outside the gene matches. The CDR3 loop reads CASSTGTGGVETQYF. CDR3 nucleotides: TGTGCCAGCAGCACCGGGACAGGGGGCGTAGAGACCCAGTACTTC.

The chain is built from TRBV6-5 and TRBJ2-7; D remains unclear. Trimming shortened V by 0 bases and J by 0 bases, and 6 bases separated the two germline ends. In germline, CDR1 is MNHEY, CDR2 SVGAGI. This CDR3 is built from 14 residues. The CDR3, as DNA: TGTGCCAGCAGTTACTCGACGCACTCCTACGAGCAGTACTTC. Protein: CASSYSTHSYEQYF.

The chain employs TRBV7-3 and TRBJ2-1; D is unclear. The germline gives CDR1 SGHTA, CDR2 FQGTGA. The germline V and J ends were trimmed by 3 bases and 4 bases, with 7 bases remaining between them. The CDR3 sequence is 13 residues long. The CDR3 DNA reads TGTGCCAGCAGCTTCAGCCGGTACAATGAGCAGTTCTTC. Its protein is CASSFSRYNEQFF.

The chain joins TRBV5-4 to TRBJ2-3, with D unclear. From germline, CDR1 is SGHNT and CDR2 YYREEE (reference sequence). The CDR3 consists of 13 residues. Trimming took 3 bases from V and 0 from J, leaving 5 bases between them. CDR3 sequence: CASSSESTDTQYF. CDR3 nucleotide sequence: TGTGCCAGCAGCTCCGAGAGCACAGATACGCAGTATTTT. The whole variable domain, remainder taken from reference TRBV5-4 and TRBJ2-3, is ETGVTQSPTHLIKTRGQQVTLRCSSQSGHNTVSWYQQALGQGPQFIFQYYREEENGRGNFPPRFSGLQFPNYSSELNVNALELDDSALYLCASSSESTDTQYFGPGTRLTVL.

This chain connects TRBV28 to TRBJ1-2, with 11 nucleotides matching TRBD1. CDR1 is MDHEN and CDR2 is SYDVKM in the germline V gene. The length of the CDR3 is 17 residues. V was clipped by 3 bases and J by 11 bases; unmatched bases: 17. CDR3 sequence: CASSFFSFEDRGQRYTF. CDR3 nucleotides: TGTGCCAGCAGTTTTTTTTCCTTCGAGGACAGGGGGCAGCGATACACCTTC.

This clone was recorded only once. V usage is TRBV7-2 and J usage is TRBJ2-4; D is perhaps TRBD1 (6 bases). CDR3 length: 16 amino acids. Trimming cost V 5 bases and J 0 bases, with 14 bases left between them. The V gene's germline CDR1 is SGHTA and CDR2 FQGNSA. The CDR3 here is CASSARTAIAKNIQYF. CDR3 nucleotide sequence: TGTGCCAGCAGCGCTAGGACAGCGATAGCCAAAAACATTCAGTACTTC. Based on the CDR3 plus reference TRBV7-2 and TRBJ2-4, the full variable domain is GAGVSQSPSNKVTEKGKDVELRCDPISGHTALYWYRQSLGQGLEFLIYFQGNSAPDKSGLPSDRFSAERTGGSVSTLTIQRTQQEDSAVYLCASSARTAIAKNIQYFGAGTRLSVL.

The chain combines TRBV4-1 with TRBJ1-1; D uncertain. The CDR3 totals 17 residues. The germline V and J ends were trimmed by 2 bases and 0 bases, with 16 bases remaining between them. Germline V gene lookup returns CDR1 MGHRA and CDR2 YSYEKL. The CDR3: CASSQPRRGRMNTEAFF. The DNA for the CDR3 is TGCGCCAGCAGCCAACCACGACGAGGACGGATGAACACTGAAGCTTTCTTT.

The J gene is TRBJ1-2, the V gene TRBV7-9, with TRBD1 matching 7 bases. The CDR3 has 12 residues. The ends lost 6 bases at V and 9 bases at J; junction bases unmatched: 7. CDR1 and CDR2 from the germline V gene are SEHNR and FQNEAQ (reference sequence). The CDR3 reads CASSFDRDRYTF. In DNA form, the CDR3 reads TGTGCCAGCAGTTTTGACAGGGACCGCTACACCTTC.